The rows below give T cell receptor beta chains drawn from one sample of a study of CD8 T cells in Susac syndrome. Each CDR3 protein gets one entry after TCRdb re-called the immunoSEQ multiplex PCR reads with MiXCR. The sample has about 150,000 distinct CDR3 sequences, approximately 95% seen once. Material: CD8+ T cells from PBMCs. Source of these receptors: a human donor with Susac syndrome. CDR3s include the opening cysteine and the closing phenylalanine or tryptophan. The size field is filled for only some rows; it gives once, few, many or a size class.

J | V | size | CDR3
TRBJ1-1 | TRBV27 | NA | CAGSLQENTEAFF
TRBJ2-7 | TRBV28 | NA | CASMSGLVIYEQYF
TRBJ2-1 | TRBV9 | NA | CASSVAMGEQFF
TRBJ1-1 | TRBV6-5 | NA | CASKRGTGMEEAFF
TRBJ2-5 | TRBV29-1 | NA | CSVEESGSVETQYF
TRBJ2-1 | TRBV27 | NA | CASSLGQNNEQFF
TRBJ2-7 | TRBV14 | NA | CASSLGGDSAYEQYF
TRBJ1-1 | TRBV6-1 | NA | CASGTGIEEAFF
TRBJ1-5 | TRBV28 | NA | CASSPPLSIPSNQPQHF
TRBJ2-5 | TRBV24-1 | NA | CATSDWGLADGGETQYF
TRBJ1-1 | TRBV12-3/TRBV12-4 | NA | CASRLTGGVTEAFF
TRBJ1-5 | TRBV28 | NA | CASRHRDRNNQPQHF
TRBJ2-6 | TRBV20-1 | NA | CSATMVSSGANVLTF
TRBJ1-2 | TRBV29-1 | NA | CSVEDLRRAGGYTF
TRBJ2-1 | TRBV12-3/TRBV12-4 | NA | CASRSYNEQFF
TRBJ2-1 | TRBV27 | NA | CASSWNENEQFF
TRBJ2-3 | TRBV11-3 | NA | CASSPRTLPDTQYF
TRBJ1-1 | TRBV20-1 | NA | CSANRGDTEAFF
TRBJ2-3 | TRBV28 | NA | CASSPPPGVTDTQYF
TRBJ2-1 | TRBV19 | NA | CASKPGLAGGNEQFF
TRBJ2-7 | TRBV3-1 | NA | CASSPTAGYYEQYF
TRBJ2-3 | TRBV30 | NA | CAWRGGPDTQYF
TRBJ2-1 | TRBV9 | once | CASSVETSNEQFF
TRBJ2-1 | TRBV6-5 | NA | CASSYGSLTDNEQFF
TRBJ1-1 | TRBV5-6 | NA | CASSLAGAGPEAFF
TRBJ1-5 | TRBV6-5 | NA | CASSPKSNQPQHF
TRBJ2-1 | TRBV2 | once | CASSEGGTGAWDEQFF
TRBJ1-1 | TRBV5-1 | NA | CASNFRDLNTEAFF
TRBJ2-1 | TRBV21-1 | NA | CASSSLAFF
TRBJ1-5 | TRBV6-1 | NA | CASSDGQFSNQPQHF
TRBJ2-1 | TRBV2 | NA | CASRFPPAETYNEQFF